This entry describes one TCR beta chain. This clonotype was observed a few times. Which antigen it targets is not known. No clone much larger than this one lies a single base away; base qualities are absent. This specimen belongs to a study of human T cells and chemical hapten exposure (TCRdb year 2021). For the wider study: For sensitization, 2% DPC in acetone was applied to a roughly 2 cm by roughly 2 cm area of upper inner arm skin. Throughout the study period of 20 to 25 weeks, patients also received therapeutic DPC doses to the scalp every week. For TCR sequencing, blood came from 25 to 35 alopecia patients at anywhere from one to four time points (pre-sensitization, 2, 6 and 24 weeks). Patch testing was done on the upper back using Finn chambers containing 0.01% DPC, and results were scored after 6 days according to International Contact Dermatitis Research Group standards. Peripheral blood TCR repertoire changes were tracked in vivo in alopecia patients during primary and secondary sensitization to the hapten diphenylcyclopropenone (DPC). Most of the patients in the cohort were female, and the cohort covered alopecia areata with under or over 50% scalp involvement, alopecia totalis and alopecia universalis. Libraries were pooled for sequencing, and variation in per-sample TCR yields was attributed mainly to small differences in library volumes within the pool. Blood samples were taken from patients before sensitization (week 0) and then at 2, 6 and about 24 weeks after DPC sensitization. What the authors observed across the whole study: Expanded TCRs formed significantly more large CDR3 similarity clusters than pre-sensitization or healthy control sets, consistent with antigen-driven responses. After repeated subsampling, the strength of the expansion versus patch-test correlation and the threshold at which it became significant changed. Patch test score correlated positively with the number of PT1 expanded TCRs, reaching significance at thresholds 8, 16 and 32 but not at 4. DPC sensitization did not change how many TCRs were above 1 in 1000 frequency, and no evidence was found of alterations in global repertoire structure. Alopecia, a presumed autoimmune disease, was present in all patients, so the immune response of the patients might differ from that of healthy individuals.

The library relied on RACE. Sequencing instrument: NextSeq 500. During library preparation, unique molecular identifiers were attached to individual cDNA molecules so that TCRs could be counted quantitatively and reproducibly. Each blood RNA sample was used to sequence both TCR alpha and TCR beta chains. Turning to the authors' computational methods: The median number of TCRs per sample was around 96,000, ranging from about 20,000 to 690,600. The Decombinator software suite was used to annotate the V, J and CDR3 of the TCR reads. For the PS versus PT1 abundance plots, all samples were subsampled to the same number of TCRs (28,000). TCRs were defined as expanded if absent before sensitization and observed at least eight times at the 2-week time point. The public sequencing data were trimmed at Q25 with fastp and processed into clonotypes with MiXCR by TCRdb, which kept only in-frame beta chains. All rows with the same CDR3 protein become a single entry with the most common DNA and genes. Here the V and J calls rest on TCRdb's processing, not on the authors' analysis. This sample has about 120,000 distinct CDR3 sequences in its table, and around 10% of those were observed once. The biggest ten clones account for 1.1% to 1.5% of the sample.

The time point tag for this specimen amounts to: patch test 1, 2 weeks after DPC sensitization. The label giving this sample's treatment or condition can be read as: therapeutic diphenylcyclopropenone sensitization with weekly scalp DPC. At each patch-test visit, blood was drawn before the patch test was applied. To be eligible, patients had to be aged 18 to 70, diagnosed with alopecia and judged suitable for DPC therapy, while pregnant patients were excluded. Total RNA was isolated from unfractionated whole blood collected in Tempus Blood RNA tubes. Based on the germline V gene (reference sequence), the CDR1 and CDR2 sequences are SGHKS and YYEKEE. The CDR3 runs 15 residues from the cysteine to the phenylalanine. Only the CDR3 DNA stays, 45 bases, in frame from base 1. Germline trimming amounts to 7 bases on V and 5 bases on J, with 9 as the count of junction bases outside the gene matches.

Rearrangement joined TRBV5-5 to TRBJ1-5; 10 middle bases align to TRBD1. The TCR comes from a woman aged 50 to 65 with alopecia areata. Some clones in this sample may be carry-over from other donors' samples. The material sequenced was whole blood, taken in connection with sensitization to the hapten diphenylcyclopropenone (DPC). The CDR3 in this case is CASSSFGTGDQPQHF. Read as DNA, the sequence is TGTGCCAGCTCCTCTTTCGGGACAGGGGATCAGCCCCAGCATTTT.